These 5 T cell receptor beta chains came from one sample sequenced in a study of T cells expressing NK-cell markers. Following a re-call of the 5' RACE reads, TCRdb has one entry per CDR3 protein and lacks DNA. This table lists a few hundred thousand distinct CDR3 sequences. Sequenced: blood T cells: a sorted CD56 or NKG2C T cell subset, CD4+ or CD8+ T cells, or bulk PBMC T cells (not recorded which). Receptor source: a man aged 18-70 years in good health.

The chain recombines TRBV4-1 with TRBJ2-7; TCRdb picks TRBD2, but there is no DNA to check that call. Germline lookup yields CDR1 MGHRA and CDR2 YSYEKL. The CDR3 is made up of 14 amino acids. This CDR3 reads CASSQGGGVFEQYF.

The chain joins TRBV12-3 or TRBV12-4 to TRBJ2-2; TCRdb calls TRBD1, which cannot be checked without DNA. This CDR3 is built from 14 residues. The CDR3 sequence: CASRQGRNAGELFF.

The gene calls are TRBV10-3 and TRBJ1-1; TCRdb returns TRBD1, unconfirmable since there is no DNA. Germline CDR1 ENHRY, CDR2 SYGVKD. This CDR3 has 15 amino acids. This CDR3 reads CAISESGGRETEAFF.

The chain combines TRBV12-3 or TRBV12-4 with TRBJ1-6; the TCRdb call, TRBD1, lacks DNA for checking. This CDR3 region has 15 residues. The CDR3: CASRRQGNRNSPLHF.

This chain uses TRBV5-1 with TRBJ2-1; TCRdb picks TRBD1, but there is no DNA to check that call. Germline V lookup: CDR1 SGHRS, CDR2 YFSETQ. CDR3 length equals 16 residues. The CDR3 loop reads CASTPIPDGASGEQFF.